This T cell receptor beta chain was captured in a study of T-cell reconstitution after alpha-beta-depleted transplantation in children. Unique molecular identifiers featured in how the TCRbeta library was prepared. Via MiXCR, TCRdb re-called the PCR reads, giving one row per CDR3 protein. The sample yields 190,000 or so distinct CDR3 sequences, 13% to 15% seen once. With V trimmed by 3 bases and J by 6 bases, 6 bases remained unmatched. Looked up from germline, CDR1 is SGHRS and CDR2 is YFSETQ. CDR3 length: 15 residues. The V call is TRBV5-1, the J call TRBJ2-2; 9 bases are shared with TRBD1. This receptor was taken from a human donor who donated a stem cell graft to a child with acute lymphoblastic leukemia. The specimen comprised PBMCs from the stem cell graft donor, sampled from the stem cell graft. The CDR3 DNA is TGCGCCAGCAGCTCGGACAGGGGCCTCCCCGGGGAGCTGTTTTTT. Translating it yields CASSSDRGLPGELFF.